The TCR beta chain under discussion was sequenced for a study of memory CD4+ T cells and cytomegalovirus serostatus. Findings of the study overall: CD4+ memory repertoires contained 67 of 164 reported CMV TCRbeta sequences. The CMV-associated TCR signature appears largely within the CD4+ memory repertoire.

Concerning this clone itself: The antigen is undetermined.

Germline V gives CDR1 SGDLS, CDR2 YYNGEE. This CDR3 is 13 amino acids long. The V end was cut by 4 bases, the J end by 2 bases, with 9 bases between. Authors' processing steps: After removing out-of-frame reads, around 2,100,000 distinct TCRbeta sequences remained. Sequenced by immunoSEQ multiplex PCR; TCRdb stores in-frame clones only, minus some. The DNA was the basis for D and trimming; V, J and clone size are from that table. The sample carries tens of thousands of clones, 82% recorded once. Single viable CD3+CD4+CD8-CD45RO+ cells were sorted as the memory CD4+ T cells. Serum IgG to CMV pp150, pp28, p38 and p52 defined serostatus.

The sequence came from an adult in good health and CMV-seronegative. This chain uses TRBV9 with TRBJ1-1; D not resolved. The sequenced sample was memory CD4+ T cells from blood. This CDR3 reads CASSQAPNTEAFF. The CDR3 nucleotides read TGTGCCAGCAGCCAGGCCCCCAACACTGAAGCTTTCTTT.